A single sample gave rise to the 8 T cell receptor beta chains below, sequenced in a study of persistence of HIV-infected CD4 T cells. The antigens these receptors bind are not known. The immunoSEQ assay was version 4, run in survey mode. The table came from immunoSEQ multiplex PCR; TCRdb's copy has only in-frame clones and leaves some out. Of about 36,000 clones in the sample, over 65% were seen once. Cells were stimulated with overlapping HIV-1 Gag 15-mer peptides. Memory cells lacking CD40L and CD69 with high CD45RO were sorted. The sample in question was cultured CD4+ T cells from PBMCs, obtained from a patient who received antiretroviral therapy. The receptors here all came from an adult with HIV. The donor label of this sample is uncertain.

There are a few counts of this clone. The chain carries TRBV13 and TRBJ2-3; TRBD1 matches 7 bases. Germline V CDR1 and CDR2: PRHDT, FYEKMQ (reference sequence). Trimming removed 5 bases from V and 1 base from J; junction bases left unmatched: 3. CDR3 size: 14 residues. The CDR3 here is CASSVTGGTDTQYF. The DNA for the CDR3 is TGTGCCAGCAGCGTAACAGGGGGCACAGATACGCAGTATTTT.

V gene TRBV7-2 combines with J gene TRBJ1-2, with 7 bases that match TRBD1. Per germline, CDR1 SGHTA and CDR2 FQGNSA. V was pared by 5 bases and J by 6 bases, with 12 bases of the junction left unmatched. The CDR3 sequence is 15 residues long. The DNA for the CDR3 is TGTGCCAGCAGCCCCCGTAGCGAGGGGGCGAATGGCTACACCTTC. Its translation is CASSPRSEGANGYTF.

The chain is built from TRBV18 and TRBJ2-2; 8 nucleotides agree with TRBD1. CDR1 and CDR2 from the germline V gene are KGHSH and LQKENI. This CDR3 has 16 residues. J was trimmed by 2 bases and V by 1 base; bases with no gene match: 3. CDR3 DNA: TGTGCCAGCTCACCACAGGACAGGGTAAACACCGGGGAGCTGTTTTTT. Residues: CASSPQDRVNTGELFF.

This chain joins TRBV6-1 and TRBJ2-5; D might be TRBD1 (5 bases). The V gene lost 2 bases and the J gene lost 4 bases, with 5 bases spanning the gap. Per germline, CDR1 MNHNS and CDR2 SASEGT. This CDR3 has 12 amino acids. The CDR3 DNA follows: TGTGCCAGCAGTGAACAGGGAGAGACCCAGTACTTC. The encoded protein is CASSEQGETQYF.

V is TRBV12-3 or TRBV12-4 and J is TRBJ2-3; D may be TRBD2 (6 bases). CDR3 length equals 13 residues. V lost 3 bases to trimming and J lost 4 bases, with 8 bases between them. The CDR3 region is CASSLWGADTQYF. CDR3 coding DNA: TGTGCCAGCAGTTTGTGGGGGGCAGATACGCAGTATTTT.

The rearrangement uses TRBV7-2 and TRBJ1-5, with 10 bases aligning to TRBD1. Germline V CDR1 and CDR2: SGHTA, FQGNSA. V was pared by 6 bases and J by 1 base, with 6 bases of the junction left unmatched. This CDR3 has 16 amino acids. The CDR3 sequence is CASRRQGALSNQPQHF. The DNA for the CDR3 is TGTGCCAGCAGGCGACAGGGGGCTTTGAGCAATCAGCCCCAGCATTTT.

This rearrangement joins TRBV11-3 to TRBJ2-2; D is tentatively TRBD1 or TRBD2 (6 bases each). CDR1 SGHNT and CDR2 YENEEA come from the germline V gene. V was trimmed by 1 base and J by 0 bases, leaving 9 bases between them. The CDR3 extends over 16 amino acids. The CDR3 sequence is CASSLVGGPNTGELFF. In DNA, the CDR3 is TGTGCCAGCAGCTTAGTTGGGGGGCCGAACACCGGGGAGCTGTTTTTT.

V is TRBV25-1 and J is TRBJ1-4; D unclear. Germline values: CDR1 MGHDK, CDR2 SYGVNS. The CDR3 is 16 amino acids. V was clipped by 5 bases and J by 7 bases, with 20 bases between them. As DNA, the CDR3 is TGTGCCAGCAGTCAAAACAAGCCACGGGGAGGTGAAAAACTGTTTTTT. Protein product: CASSQNKPRGGEKLFF.